A single sample is the source of the 28 T cell receptor beta chains below, sequenced in a study of OX40 agonist ivuxolimab in advanced cancers. Measured with immunoSEQ multiplex PCR; TCRdb has only the in-frame clones, and not every one. The top ten hold about 37% of the sample, which has about 22,000 clones, approximately 80% seen once. Here the sequenced sample was CD4+ or CD8+ T cells sorted from blood, taken in a trial of the OX40 agonist ivuxolimab. The receptors shown here come from an adult with an advanced solid tumor such as melanoma, head and neck, liver or kidney cancer.

The rearrangement uses TRBV28 and TRBJ2-2; D uncertain. V lost 3 bases to trimming and J lost 0 bases, with 8 bases between them. Germline assignment: CDR1 MDHEN and CDR2 SYDVKM. There are 15 residues in the CDR3. The CDR3 DNA reads TGTGCCAGCAGTTTCGGCGTCCCGAACACCGGGGAGCTGTTTTTT. It specifies CASSFGVPNTGELFF. The whole variable domain, filled in from reference TRBV28 and TRBJ2-2, reads DVKVTQSSRYLVKRTGEKVFLECVQDMDHENMFWYRQDPGLGLRLIYFSYDVKMKEKGDIPEGYSVSREKKERFSLILESASTNQTSMYLCASSFGVPNTGELFFGEGSRLTVL.

This clone was counted once. The rearrangement joins TRBV9 to TRBJ2-3, with a tentative D call TRBD2 (5 bases). Germline lookup yields CDR1 SGDLS and CDR2 YYNGEE. This CDR3 spans 16 amino acids. V lost 3 bases and J lost 0, with 14 bases in between. The CDR3: CASSERPGFSTDTQYF. For the CDR3, the DNA is TGTGCCAGCAGCGAAAGGCCGGGGTTCAGCACAGATACGCAGTATTTT.

The chain links TRBV7-9 to TRBJ1-4, with D possibly matching TRBD1 (6 bases). The CDR3 extends over 14 amino acids. CDR1 is SEHNR and CDR2 is FQNEAQ in the germline V gene (reference sequence). The germline V and J ends were trimmed by 1 base and 6 bases, with 9 bases remaining between them. CDR3 in amino acids: CASSLDGGHEKLFF. CDR3 nucleotide sequence: TGTGCCAGCAGCTTAGATGGGGGCCATGAAAAACTGTTTTTT.

This chain links TRBV9 with TRBJ2-1; 8 bases align to TRBD1. V was pared by 4 bases and J by 3 bases, with 12 bases of the junction left unmatched. Per the germline V gene, CDR1 is SGDLS and CDR2 is YYNGEE. This CDR3 spans 17 amino acids. In DNA, the CDR3 is TGTGCCAGCAGCCCAAAGACAGGGGCAAAACTCTACAATGAGCAGTTCTTC. Translating it yields CASSPKTGAKLYNEQFF. Together with reference TRBV9 and TRBJ2-1, the CDR3 gives the full variable domain: DSGVTQTPKHLITATGQRVTLRCSPRSGDLSVYWYQQSLDQGLQFLIQYYNGEERAKGNILERFSAQQFPDLHSELNLSSLELGDSALYFCASSPKTGAKLYNEQFFGPGTRLTVL.

This clone was counted a few times. The chain uses TRBV18 and TRBJ2-7; D possibly corresponds to TRBD1 (5 bases). The CDR3 length is 13 residues. Germline assignment: CDR1 KGHSH and CDR2 LQKENI. V lost 3 bases to trimming and J lost 2 bases, with 8 bases between them. The CDR3 region is CASSPQGPYEQYF. CDR3 in DNA: TGTGCCAGCTCACCCCAGGGCCCCTACGAGCAGTACTTC.

A single count supports this clone. V is TRBV6-4 and J is TRBJ2-3; TRBD2 matches 9 bases. The V gene end was trimmed by 8 bases and the J gene end by 6 bases; junction bases not matched to a gene: 9. The germline V gene encodes CDR1 MRHNA and CDR2 SNTAGT. The CDR3 consists of 14 residues. DNA for the CDR3: TGTGCCAGCTCGCGGGAGGGCAATTCGGATACGCAGTATTTT. Its protein product is CASSREGNSDTQYF.

The chain recombines TRBV6-5 with TRBJ1-2, with D perhaps matching TRBD1 (5 bases). Germline CDR1 MNHEY, CDR2 SVGAGI. This CDR3 is 14 amino acids long. The germline V and J ends were trimmed by 5 bases and 4 bases, with 14 bases remaining between them. The CDR3 reads CASSEGRAGYGYTF. As DNA, the CDR3 is TGTGCCAGCAGTGAAGGCAGGGCTGGCTATGGCTACACCTTC.

The chain recombines TRBV6-5 with TRBJ1-3; D gene uncertain. Trimming removed 8 bases at V and 0 bases at J, with 11 bases between. Germline V gives CDR1 MNHEY, CDR2 SVGAGI. CDR3 length: 14 amino acids. This chain's CDR3 is CASQKSISGNTIYF. The CDR3 nucleotides read TGTGCCAGCCAAAAGAGTATCTCTGGAAACACCATATATTTT.

The sample holds one count of this clone. The gene calls are TRBV7-3 and TRBJ1-1, with D uncertain. V was pared by 2 bases and J by 2 bases, with 9 bases between. The CDR3 contains 14 residues. CDR1 is SGHTA, CDR2 FQGTGA, per germline. The DNA for the CDR3 is TGTGCCAGCAGCTTAGGCAACGCAAACACTGAAGCTTTCTTT. This codes for CASSLGNANTEAFF.

V gene TRBV28 combines with J gene TRBJ1-1; TRBD1 matches 7 bases. The CDR3 covers 15 residues. Germline trimming cut 11 bases from V and 1 base from J; bases unmatched to any gene: 13. The germline CDR1 and CDR2 sequences are MDHEN and SYDVKM. The CDR3 here is CAAVNLNRGNTEAFF. The CDR3 region has the DNA TGTGCCGCAGTCAATTTGAACAGGGGGAACACTGAAGCTTTCTTT.

This rearrangement joins TRBV11-3 to TRBJ1-1, with D possibly being TRBD1 (6 bases). There are 13 residues in the CDR3. The V and J ends lost 3 bases and 3 bases respectively, with 8 bases between them. Germline V lookup: CDR1 SGHNT, CDR2 YENEEA. The DNA of the CDR3 is TGTGCCAGCAGCTTGTCAGGGGACACTGAAGCTTTCTTT. It specifies CASSLSGDTEAFF.

The V call is TRBV5-1, the J call TRBJ2-7; 10 bases match TRBD2. The CDR3 contains 15 residues. Germline V CDR1 and CDR2: SGHRS, YFSETQ. V shed 3 bases and J 7 bases; nucleotides not matched to a gene: 10. CDR3 bases: TGCGCCAGCAGCTCACCTACTAGCGGGATCAATGAGCAGTACTTC. Protein sequence: CASSSPTSGINEQYF.

The V gene is TRBV7-9, the J gene TRBJ1-1; 8 bases line up with TRBD1. The CDR3 sequence is 12 residues long. The V gene's germline CDR1 is SEHNR and CDR2 FQNEAQ (reference sequence). V dropped 2 bases and J dropped 8; count of bases not matched to a gene: 1. CDR3 amino acids: CASSLRDREAFF. DNA for the CDR3: TGTGCCAGCAGCTTACGGGACAGGGAAGCTTTCTTT.

This chain uses TRBV19 with TRBJ2-7, with D possibly being TRBD1 (5 bases). Trimming removed 4 bases at V and 6 bases at J, with 16 bases between. The germline V gene has CDR1 LNHDA and CDR2 SQIVND (reference sequence). The CDR3 covers 14 residues. CDR3 region: CASSSRVISGEQYF. CDR3 DNA sequence: TGTGCCAGTAGTAGCAGGGTCATATCGGGCGAGCAGTACTTC.

The chain has TRBV5-1 and TRBJ1-2, with D possibly matching TRBD1 (6 bases). CDR3 length equals 18 residues. Trimming stripped 1 base from V and 2 bases from J, with 21 bases between. Germline-derived CDR1 and CDR2 are SGHRS and YFSETQ. As DNA, the CDR3 is TGCGCCAGCAGCTTGTTGGCGTCGGGACATACAACAAACTATGGCTACACCTTC. Translated: CASSLLASGHTTNYGYTF.

The chain combines TRBV6-1 with TRBJ2-1, with TRBD2 matching over 14 bases. The CDR3 is 14 residues long. J lost 9 bases, V lost 4 bases, and 2 bases had no gene match. Germline CDR1 MNHNS, CDR2 SASEGT. CDR3 in amino acids: CASSGLAGGREQFF. The CDR3 DNA reads TGTGCCAGCAGTGGACTAGCGGGAGGGCGTGAGCAGTTCTTC.

This chain joins TRBV27 and TRBJ2-2; D gene uncertain. This CDR3 comprises 13 residues. V was shortened by 2 bases and J by 4 bases, with 5 bases between the two germline ends. From germline, CDR1 is MNHEY and CDR2 SMNVEV (reference sequence). The CDR3 bases are TGTGCCAGCAGTTTAGTTGTCACCGGGGAGCTGTTTTTT. The encoded protein is CASSLVVTGELFF.

This chain uses TRBV21-1 with TRBJ2-7; the table's D call TRBD1 went unverified against the DNA. TRBV21-1 constitutes a pseudogene. CDR3 size: 15 residues. The CDR3 reads CASSQVRQGRSEQYF. The CDR3 DNA follows: TGTGCCAGCAGCCAAGTTCGGCAGGGGAGAAGCGAGCAGTACTTC.

In DNA, the CDR3 is TGTGCCAGCAGTGAAGAGCGGAAAAACTATGGCTACACCTTC. Protein: CASSEERKNYGYTF. The rearrangement links TRBV6-1 to TRBJ1-2, with D hard to call. This CDR3 comprises 14 residues. Germline loops: CDR1 MNHNS, CDR2 SASEGT. Trimming cost V 1 base and J 2 bases, with 8 bases left between them.

This rearrangement joins TRBV27 to TRBJ2-1; 8 bases are shared with TRBD2. The V gene's germline CDR1 is MNHEY and CDR2 SMNVEV (reference sequence). J was trimmed by 4 bases and V by 3 bases; bases with no gene match: 5. The CDR3 runs 15 residues. The CDR3 loop is CASSFGLAGYNEQFF. The CDR3 DNA sequence: TGTGCCAGCAGTTTCGGATTAGCGGGATACAATGAGCAGTTCTTC.

This chain joins TRBV19 and TRBJ2-3; no reliable D call. The V gene's germline CDR1 is LNHDA and CDR2 SQIVND (reference sequence). V dropped 4 bases and J dropped 1 base, with 9 bases sitting between them. CDR3 length: 14 residues. CDR3 sequence (DNA): TGTGCCAGTAGTAACAAACTGGGCACAGATACGCAGTATTTT. This translates into CASSNKLGTDTQYF. Together with reference TRBV19 and TRBJ2-3, the CDR3 gives the full variable domain: DGGITQSPKYLFRKEGQNVTLSCEQNLNHDAMYWYRQDPGQGLRLIYYSQIVNDFQKGDIAEGYSVSREKKESFPLTVTSAQKNPTAFYLCASSNKLGTDTQYFGPGTRLTVL.

The V call is TRBV13, the J call TRBJ2-3, with 10 positions matching TRBD2. J was trimmed by 4 bases and V by 1 base; bases with no gene match: 5. Germline-derived CDR1 and CDR2 are PRHDT and FYEKMQ (reference sequence). CDR3 size: 16 residues. CDR3 sequence (DNA): TGTGCCAGCAGCTTAGCGGGACTAGCGAGGGCAGATACGCAGTATTTT. This translates into CASSLAGLARADTQYF.

The chain uses TRBV6-1 and TRBJ2-5; D is perhaps TRBD2 (6 bases). The J call is in doubt because the DNA end fits TRBJ2-7 better. This CDR3 has 15 amino acids. CDR1 MNHNS and CDR2 SASEGT come from the germline V gene. The CDR3 nucleotides read TGTGCCAGCAGTGCTACCTGGGACTCTCTCTACGAGCAGTACTTC. It yields the protein CASSATWDSLYEQYF.

This clone has more than one count but fewer than ten. This rearrangement joins TRBV29-1 to TRBJ1-4; TRBD1 agrees at 9 bases. CDR1 and CDR2 (germline): SQVTM, ANQGSEA. Trimming cost V 4 bases and J 8 bases; bases outside gene matches: 8. The CDR3 is 14 amino acids. For the CDR3, the DNA is TGCAGCGTTGCTCTCGGGACAGGGAACGAAAAACTGTTTTTT. Translating it yields CSVALGTGNEKLFF.

The CDR3 loop is CASSLAGGNTDTQYF. The CDR3 region has the DNA TGTGCCAGCAGTCTAGCGGGAGGTAACACAGATACGCAGTATTTT. V gene TRBV28 combines with J gene TRBJ2-3, with 11 bases fitting TRBD2. CDR1 and CDR2 from the germline V gene are MDHEN and SYDVKM. This CDR3 comprises 15 residues. The J segment lost 2 bases and the V segment lost 5 bases, leaving 3 bases of the junction unmatched.

The chain combines TRBV6-5 with TRBJ1-4, with no clear D. Germline loops: CDR1 MNHEY, CDR2 SVGAGI. Trimming took 7 bases from V and 7 from J, leaving 13 bases between them. This CDR3 spans 13 amino acids. The CDR3 here is CASTKRGSEKLFF. Here the CDR3 DNA reads TGTGCCAGCACAAAGCGGGGAAGTGAAAAACTGTTTTTT.

V is TRBV7-9 and J is TRBJ2-7, with TRBD1 matching over 7 bases. The CDR3 extends over 14 amino acids. The V gene end was trimmed by 5 bases and the J gene end by 3 bases; junction bases not matched to a gene: 7. Germline CDR1 is SEHNR and CDR2 is FQNEAQ (reference sequence). CDR3 sequence reads: CASSPTGARYEQYF. For the CDR3, the DNA is TGTGCCAGCAGCCCCACAGGGGCCCGCTACGAGCAGTACTTC. Full variable domain (outside the CDR3, taken from reference TRBV7-9 and TRBJ2-7): DTGVSQNPRHKITKRGQNVTFRCDPISEHNRLYWYRQTLGQGPEFLTYFQNEAQLEKSRLLSDRFSAERPKGSFSTLEIQRTEQGDSAMYLCASSPTGARYEQYFGPGTRLTVT.

V gene TRBV5-1 combines with J gene TRBJ2-7; D may match TRBD1 or TRBD2 (5 bases each). V dropped 1 base and J dropped 0 bases, with 11 bases sitting between them. The germline V gene has CDR1 SGHRS and CDR2 YFSETQ. The CDR3 has 15 residues. In nucleotides, the CDR3 is TGCGCCAGCAGCTTGATACCGGGACCCTCCTACGAGCAGTACTTC. Protein sequence: CASSLIPGPSYEQYF.